The 5 T cell receptor beta chains given below trace back to one sample, sequenced in a study of control samples from healthy donors and cancer patients. Measured with immunoSEQ multiplex PCR; TCRdb has only the in-frame clones, and not every one. The profile shows about 170,000 clones, 91% of them singletons. Sequenced input: blood. These receptors all come from a woman under 40 in good health.

The V gene is TRBV7-2, the J gene TRBJ1-2; 11 bases map to TRBD1. CDR1 is SGHTA, CDR2 FQGNSA, per germline. This CDR3 spans 14 amino acids. V trimming: 1 base; J trimming: 11 bases; junction bases outside the gene matches: 6. CDR3 DNA: TGTGCCAGCAGCTTAGACTGGGACAGGGGGTTTTACACCTTC. This translates into CASSLDWDRGFYTF. Full variable domain (outside the CDR3, taken from reference TRBV7-2 and TRBJ1-2): GAGVSQSPSNKVTEKGKDVELRCDPISGHTALYWYRQSLGQGLEFLIYFQGNSAPDKSGLPSDRFSAERTGGSVSTLTIQRTQQEDSAVYLCASSLDWDRGFYTFGSGTRLTVV.

The V and J genes are TRBV19 and TRBJ1-4; perhaps TRBD1 as D (5 bases). CDR1 and CDR2 (germline): LNHDA, SQIVND (reference sequence). V was clipped by 5 bases and J by 2 bases, with 9 bases between them. There are 14 residues in the CDR3. CDR3 amino acids: CASSEGVTNEKLFF. The DNA of the CDR3 is TGTGCCAGTAGTGAAGGGGTTACTAATGAAAAACTGTTTTTT.

The chain combines TRBV21-1 with TRBJ2-2; the table's D gene call, TRBD2, was not cross checked with the DNA. TRBV21-1 is designated a pseudogene. This CDR3 has 15 amino acids. In nucleotides, the CDR3 is TGTGCCAGCAGCAAAGATCCGGGGGGCACCGGGGAGCTGTTTTTT. Amino acid sequence: CASSKDPGGTGELFF.

J is TRBJ2-7 and V is TRBV3-1 (or the pseudogene TRBV3-2); the match to TRBD1 covers 7 bases. Germline CDR1 LGHDT, CDR2 YNNKEL (reference sequence). V trimming: 4 bases; J trimming: 2 bases; junction bases outside the gene matches: 5. The CDR3 runs to 14 residues. In DNA, the CDR3 is TGTGCCAGCAGCCCATCCGGGACAGCCTACGAGCAGTACTTC. Translated: CASSPSGTAYEQYF.

The CDR3 protein is CASSLGGSNTGELFF. As DNA, the CDR3 is TGTGCCAGCAGTTTAGGGGGAAGTAACACCGGGGAGCTGTTTTTT. The chain combines TRBV27 with TRBJ2-2; D is possibly TRBD1 or TRBD2 (5 bases each). V lost 2 bases, J lost 2 bases, and 9 bases lay in between. The CDR3 covers 15 residues. Germline-derived CDR1 and CDR2 are MNHEY and SMNVEV (reference sequence).